Each of the 10 T cell receptor beta chains below was sequenced from the same sample in a study of blood T cell repertoires in COVID-19. Using immunoSEQ multiplex PCR, the repertoire was profiled, and TCRdb retains in-frame clones only, with some absent. This table holds some 230,000 clones, 85% found once. What was sequenced was peripheral blood. All receptors derive from a man aged 50 to 60 who had recovered from COVID-19.

The gene calls are TRBV19 and TRBJ2-2; 8 nucleotides match TRBD2. V shed 11 bases and J 2 bases; nucleotides not matched to a gene: 10. This CDR3 is built from 15 residues. In germline, CDR1 is LNHDA, CDR2 SQIVND (reference sequence). DNA for the CDR3: TGTGCCGTTAGAGGAGCGGGAGTAAACACCGGGGAGCTGTTTTTT. It yields the protein CAVRGAGVNTGELFF.

DNA for the CDR3: TGTGCCAGCAGCGCTGGGACTTTCTCTGGAAACACCATATATTTT. Its protein product is CASSAGTFSGNTIYF. The J gene is TRBJ1-3, the V gene TRBV5-4; perhaps TRBD1 as D (5 bases). Per germline, CDR1 SGHNT and CDR2 YYREEE (reference sequence). V shed 4 bases and J shed 0 bases, with 11 bases lying between them. The CDR3 is 15 residues long.

The rearrangement links TRBV3-1 (or the pseudogene TRBV3-2) to TRBJ2-2, with D perhaps matching TRBD2 (7 bases). The ends were cut back, 4 bases at V and 5 bases at J, with 14 bases in the middle. The CDR3 contains 15 residues. Germline V gene lookup returns CDR1 LGHDT and CDR2 YNNKEL (reference sequence). CDR3 residues: CASSLIGGETGELFF. CDR3 nucleotide sequence: TGTGCCAGCAGCCTCATAGGGGGGGAAACCGGGGAGCTGTTTTTT.

As DNA, the CDR3 is TGTGCCAGCAGAGCCGCAGGGGGCCCCTATGAGCAGTTCTTC. Its protein is CASRAAGGPYEQFF. V and J are TRBV28 and TRBJ2-1; 8 bases map to TRBD1. Trimming took 6 bases from V and 8 from J; bases not matched to a gene: 9. Germline values: CDR1 MDHEN, CDR2 SYDVKM. The CDR3 contains 14 residues.

This sequence joins TRBV28 and TRBJ2-4, with D unclear. Looked up from germline, CDR1 is MDHEN and CDR2 is SYDVKM. Between the trimmed V and J ends, which lost 5 bases and 0 bases, there was a span of 2 bases. The CDR3 consists of 12 residues. The CDR3 here is CASSLAKNIQYF. The CDR3 nucleotides are TGTGCCAGCAGTCTAGCCAAAAACATTCAGTACTTC.

This clone occurred once. The genes are TRBV10-2 and TRBJ1-6; D may be TRBD1 (5 bases). Germline CDR1 reads WSHSY; CDR2 reads SAAADI. The CDR3 consists of 16 residues. Trimming took off 0 bases at V and 7 bases at J, with 13 bases between the two ends. Here the CDR3 DNA reads TGCGCCAGCAGTGAGTCTCCAGGCAGGGTGAATTCACCCCTCCACTTT. Protein: CASSESPGRVNSPLHF.

The V gene is TRBV5-1, the J gene TRBJ2-6, with 9 bases aligning to TRBD1. Looked up from germline, CDR1 is SGHRS and CDR2 is YFSETQ. V dropped 3 bases and J dropped 0; count of bases not matched to a gene: 7. The CDR3 length is 18 residues. The CDR3 is CASSWTGVARSGANVLTF. DNA of the CDR3: TGCGCCAGCAGCTGGACAGGGGTCGCCCGCTCTGGGGCCAACGTCCTGACTTTC.

The chain links TRBV27 to TRBJ2-1; 12 bases line up with TRBD1. The J segment lost 6 bases and the V segment lost 5 bases, leaving 5 bases of the junction unmatched. Germline lookup yields CDR1 MNHEY and CDR2 SMNVEV (reference sequence). The CDR3 is 15 amino acids. The CDR3 region has the DNA TGTGCCAGCAGTAGGGACAGGGGGCTCTTCAATGAGCAGTTCTTC. It yields the protein CASSRDRGLFNEQFF.

V and J are TRBV11-3 and TRBJ2-3; tentatively, D is TRBD1 (6 bases). With 4 bases removed from V and 5 bases from J, the gap between germline ends came to 10 bases. CDR1 and CDR2 from the germline V gene are SGHNT and YENEEA. CDR3 length: 13 residues. CDR3 loop: CASSWIQGDTQYF. For the CDR3, the DNA is TGTGCCAGCAGCTGGATACAGGGAGATACGCAGTATTTT.

The chain employs TRBV14 and TRBJ2-1; 10 nucleotides agree with TRBD2. Germline V gene sequence: CDR1 SGHDN, CDR2 FVKESK. This CDR3 has 17 residues. The trim removed 3 bases at V and 2 bases at J, leaving 7 bases unmatched. In DNA form, the CDR3 reads TGTGCCAGCAGCCACACTAGGAGCGGGAGGGCCTACAATGAGCAGTTCTTC. This translates into CASSHTRSGRAYNEQFF.